Listed below are T cell receptor beta chains from one sample, sequenced in a study of cytomegalovirus exposure and HLA in healthy donors. Assay used: immunoSEQ multiplex PCR; TCRdb lists only in-frame clones, some missing. Among under 250,000 clones, about 80% were seen once, and the ten largest hold under 3%. What was sequenced was PBMCs. These TCRs come from a woman under 40 in good health and CMV-seronegative. The CDR3 runs from the conserved cysteine through the conserved F or W. A D gene is named only where the DNA matches it firmly. The size entry is marked missing in some rows and otherwise reads once, few, many or a size class.

TGCGCCAGCAGCCAAGATCGTGGTTTGGTAGCGGGAGACTCCTACGAGCAGTACTTC,CASSQDRGLVAGDSYEQYF,TRBV4-1,TRBJ2-7,.,TRBD2
TGTGCCAGCAGAATTAAACCGGGACAGGGGGCAGGGTGTACCATATATTTT,CASRIKPGQGAGCTIYF,TRBV7-6,TRBJ1-3,few,TRBD1
TGTGCCAGCAAGTCAGGGGGCGGTCAGCCCCAGCATTTT,CASKSGGGQPQHF,TRBV6-1,TRBJ1-5,.,TRBD1
TGTGCCTGGACTTACACAGGGGATTCACCCCTCCACTTT,CAWTYTGDSPLHF,TRBV30,TRBJ1-6,.,TRBD1
TGTGCCAGCAGCTCCAGTCCGACTGGTCGCAACGAGCAGTACTTC,CASSSSPTGRNEQYF,TRBV9,TRBJ2-7,.,.
TGTGCCACCAGCAGAGATATTACAGGGAACATTCAGTACTTC,CATSRDITGNIQYF,TRBV15,TRBJ2-4,.,.
TGTGCCAGCAGCGTAGGTGGGGGAGGAAATTCACCCCTCCACTTT,CASSVGGGGNSPLHF,TRBV9,TRBJ1-6,.,.
TGTGCCAGCAGCCTCACTAGCTACTACAATGAGCAGTTCTTC,CASSLTSYYNEQFF,TRBV6-6,TRBJ2-1,.,.
TGCGCCAGCAGCTTGGGGCGGGGCCACTCGAGCTCCTACAATGAGCAGTTCTTC,CASSLGRGHSSSYNEQFF,TRBV5-1,TRBJ2-1,.,.
TGTGCCAGCAGCCTGGGACAGGGTTTCTATGGCTACACCTTC,CASSLGQGFYGYTF,TRBV28,TRBJ1-2,few,TRBD1
TGCAGTGCTGTTGACACCTATGGCTACACCTTC,CSAVDTYGYTF,TRBV20-1,TRBJ1-2,few,.
TGTGCCTGGAACCGTTGGGGACTGAACTACGAGCAGTACTTC,CAWNRWGLNYEQYF,TRBV30,TRBJ2-7,.,.
TGTGCCAGCAGTCAATCACAGGGTTCTGAAGCTTTCTTT,CASSQSQGSEAFF,TRBV27,TRBJ1-1,.,.
TGTGCCAGCAGTCGACAGGGTAGGGCCTACGAGCAGTACTTC,CASSRQGRAYEQYF,TRBV6-5,TRBJ2-7,.,TRBD1
TGTGCCAGTAGTACCACTAGCGGGAGCGGTGAGCAGTTCTTC,CASSTTSGSGEQFF,TRBV19,TRBJ2-1,.,TRBD2
TGTGCCATCAGCCGGACTAGTGGTCAGGAGACCCAGTACTTC,CAISRTSGQETQYF,TRBV10-3,TRBJ2-5,.,TRBD2
TGTGCCAGCAGTTTCCGTAGGCCCGGACAGGATGGCTACCCCTTC,CASSFRRPGQDGYPF,TRBV27,TRBJ1-2,.,TRBD1
TGTGCCAGCACAACTAGCGGGAGAAGGTACGAGCAGTACTTC,CASTTSGRRYEQYF,TRBV11-2,TRBJ2-7,.,TRBD2
TGTGCCAGCAGCTTATGGGAGGCTGAGGGGGAGCTGTTTTTT,CASSLWEAEGELFF,TRBV7-2,TRBJ2-2,.,.
TGTGCCAGCAGTGATGGACAGGGCGTCGGCACTGAAGCTTTCTTT,CASSDGQGVGTEAFF,TRBV2,TRBJ1-1,.,TRBD1
TGTGCCTGGAGTGTACAAGGGGTCGAGCAGTTCTTC,CAWSVQGVEQFF,TRBV30,TRBJ2-1,.,.
TGTGCCAGCAGCAAATTAGGGACAGGACAAGAGACCCAGTACTTC,CASSKLGTGQETQYF,TRBV7-6,TRBJ2-5,once,TRBD1
TGTGCCTCCTACGAGGGTAGCTCCTACGAGCAGTACTTC,CASYEGSSYEQYF,TRBV6-1,TRBJ2-7,once,.
TGTGCCAGCAGACCCGGGACAGTCTCCTACGAGCAGTACTTC,CASRPGTVSYEQYF,TRBV2,TRBJ2-7,.,TRBD1
TGCGCCAGCAGACCGGGACTAGCGTTGACGAACACCGGGGAGCTGTTTTTT,CASRPGLALTNTGELFF,TRBV4-1,TRBJ2-2,.,TRBD2
TGCAGCGTTGGAATGCAGGATACTTCCTACGAGCAGTACTTC,CSVGMQDTSYEQYF,TRBV29-1,TRBJ2-7,few,.